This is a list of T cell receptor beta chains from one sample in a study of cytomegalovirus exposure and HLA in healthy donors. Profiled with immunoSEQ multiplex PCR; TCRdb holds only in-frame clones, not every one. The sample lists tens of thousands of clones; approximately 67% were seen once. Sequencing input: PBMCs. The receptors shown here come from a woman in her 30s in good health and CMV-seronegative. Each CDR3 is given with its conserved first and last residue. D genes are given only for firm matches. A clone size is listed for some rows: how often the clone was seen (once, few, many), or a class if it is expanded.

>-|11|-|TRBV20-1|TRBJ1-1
CSARGQIEAFF
TGCAGTGCTAGAGGTCAGATTGAAGCTTTCTTT
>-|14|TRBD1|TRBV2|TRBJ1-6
CASSGDRGYSPLHF
TGTGCCAGCAGTGGGGACAGGGGGTATTCACCCCTCCACTTT
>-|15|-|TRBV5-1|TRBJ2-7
CASSPTAGQPYEQYF
TGCGCCAGCAGTCCCACGGCGGGACAGCCCTACGAGCAGTACTTC
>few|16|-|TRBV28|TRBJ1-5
CASSLPPQGGNQPQHF
TGTGCCAGCAGTTTACCCCCTCAGGGTGGGAATCAGCCCCAGCATTTT
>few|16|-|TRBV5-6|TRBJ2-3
CASSLALAGVIDTQYF
TGTGCCAGCAGCTTGGCCTTGGCAGGGGTTATAGATACGCAGTATTTT
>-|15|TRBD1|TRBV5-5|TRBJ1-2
CASSLADRGFYGYTF
TGTGCCAGCAGCTTGGCGGACAGGGGTTTTTATGGCTACACCTTC
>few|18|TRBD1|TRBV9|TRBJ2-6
CASSAHRGSLSGANVLTF
TGTGCCAGCAGCGCCCACAGGGGTAGTCTCTCTGGGGCCAACGTCCTGACTTTC
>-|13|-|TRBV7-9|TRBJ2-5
CASSLGGEETQYF
TGTGCCAGCAGCTTAGGCGGGGAAGAGACCCAGTACTTC
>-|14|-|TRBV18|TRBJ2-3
CASSPPSGTDTQYF
TGTGCCAGCTCACCACCCTCAGGCACAGATACGCAGTATTTT
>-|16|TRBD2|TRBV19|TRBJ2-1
CASSTRTSGDGVRQFF
TGTGCCAGTAGTACCCGGACTAGCGGGGATGGGGTTCGGCAGTTCTTC
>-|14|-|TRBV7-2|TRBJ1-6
CASSATMDNSPLHF
TGTGCCAGCAGCGCAACAATGGATAATTCACCCCTCCACTTT
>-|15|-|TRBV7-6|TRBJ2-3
CASSLVTGKGNTQYF
TGTGCCAGCAGCTTAGTTACGGGGAAAGGGAATACGCAGTATTTT
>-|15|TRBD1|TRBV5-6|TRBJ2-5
CASSSPGTGEETQYF
TGTGCCAGCAGCTCGCCCGGGACAGGAGAAGAGACCCAGTACTTC
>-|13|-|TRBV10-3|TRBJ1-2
CAIKGNRDYGYTF
TGTGCCATCAAGGGAAACAGGGACTATGGCTACACCTTC
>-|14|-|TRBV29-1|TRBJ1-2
CSVEDREANYGYTF
TGCAGCGTTGAAGATCGTGAGGCAAACTATGGCTACACCTTC
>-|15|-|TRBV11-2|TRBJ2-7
CASSLDRDTSYEQYF
TGTGCCAGCAGCTTAGACCGGGACACCTCCTACGAGCAGTACTTC
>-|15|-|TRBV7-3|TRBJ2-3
CASSIRVESTDTQYF
TGTGCCAGCAGCATCAGGGTGGAAAGCACAGATACGCAGTATTTT
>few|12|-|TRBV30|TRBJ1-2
CAWYIRGRGYTF
TGTGCCTGGTATATTAGGGGCCGAGGCTACACCTTC
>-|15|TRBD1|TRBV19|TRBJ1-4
CATSGQGATNEKLFF
TGTGCCACCTCGGGACAGGGTGCAACTAATGAAAAACTGTTTTTT
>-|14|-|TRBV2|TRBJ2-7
CASSSYLPPYEQYF
TGTGCCAGCAGTTCCTACCTCCCGCCTTACGAGCAGTACTTC
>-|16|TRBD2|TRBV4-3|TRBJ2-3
CASSQGTSGGADTQYF
TGCGCCAGCAGCCAGGGGACTAGCGGGGGTGCAGATACGCAGTATTTT
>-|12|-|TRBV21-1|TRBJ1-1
CASLCAPTEAFF
TGTGCCAGCCTGTGCGCCCCCACTGAAGCTTTCTTT
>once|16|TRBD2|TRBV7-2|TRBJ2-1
CASSSSETSVNNEQFF
TGTGCCAGCAGCTCCTCTGAGACTAGCGTCAACAATGAGCAGTTCTTC
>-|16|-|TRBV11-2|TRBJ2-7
CASSLWAGVRNYEQYF
TGTGCCAGCAGCTTATGGGCAGGGGTAAGGAACTACGAGCAGTACTTC
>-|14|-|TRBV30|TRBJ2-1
CAWSQGWGLSEQFF
TGTGCCTGGAGCCAAGGCTGGGGACTGAGTGAGCAGTTCTTC
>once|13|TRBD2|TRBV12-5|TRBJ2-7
CASGLAGTSEQYF
TGTGCTAGTGGTTTGGCCGGGACTAGCGAGCAGTACTTC
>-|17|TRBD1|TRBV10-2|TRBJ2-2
CASSVWTGNSDTGELFF
TGCGCCAGCAGTGTTTGGACAGGGAATTCGGACACCGGGGAGCTGTTTTTT
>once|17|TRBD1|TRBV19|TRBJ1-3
CASSAWTGSFSGNTIYF
TGTGCCAGTAGTGCCTGGACAGGCTCCTTCTCTGGAAACACCATATATTTT
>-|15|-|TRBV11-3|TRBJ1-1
CASSLEAEQNTEAFF
TGTGCCAGCAGCTTAGAGGCAGAACAGAACACTGAAGCTTTCTTT
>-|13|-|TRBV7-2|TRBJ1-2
CASSPDSNYGYTF
TGTGCCAGCAGCCCGGACTCTAACTATGGCTACACCTTC
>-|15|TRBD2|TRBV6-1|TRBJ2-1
CASSSGGLSYNEQFF
TGTGCCAGCAGTAGCGGGGGCCTCTCCTACAATGAGCAGTTCTTC
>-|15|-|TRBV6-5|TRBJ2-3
CASSYTAASTDTQYF
TGTGCCAGCAGTTACACGGCGGCTAGCACAGATACGCAGTATTTT
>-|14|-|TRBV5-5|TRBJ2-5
CASSSWTTQETQYF
TGTGCCAGCAGCTCCTGGACAACCCAAGAGACCCAGTACTTC
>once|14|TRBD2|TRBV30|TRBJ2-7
CAWSVERGGGKQYF
TGTGCCTGGAGTGTAGAGCGGGGAGGAGGTAAGCAGTACTTC
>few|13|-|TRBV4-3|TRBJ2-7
CASSQAPRYEQYF
TGCGCCAGCAGCCAAGCCCCCAGGTACGAGCAGTACTTC
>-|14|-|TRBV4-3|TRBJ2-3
CASSQSVSTDTQYF
TGCGCCAGCAGCCAGTCCGTGAGCACAGATACGCAGTATTTT
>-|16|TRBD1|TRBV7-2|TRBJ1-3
CASSRSRTGAGNTIYF
TGTGCCAGCAGCCGCTCCCGGACAGGGGCTGGAAACACCATATATTTT
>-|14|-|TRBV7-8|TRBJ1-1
CASSLARGNTEAFF
TGTGCCAGCAGCTTAGCCAGGGGGAACACTGAAGCTTTCTTT
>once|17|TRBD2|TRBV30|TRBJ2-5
CAWSVLRGTSGGGTQYF
TGTGCCTGGAGTGTACTTAGAGGGACTAGCGGGGGTGGGACCCAGTACTTC
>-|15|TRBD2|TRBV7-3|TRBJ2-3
CASSSLAGVDHTQYF
TGTGCCAGCAGCTCTCTAGCGGGGGTTGATCATACGCAGTATTTT
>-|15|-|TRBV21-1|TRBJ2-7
CASSTSGQGFYEQYF
TGTGCCAGCAGCACATCGGGACAGGGGTTCTACGAGCAGTACTTC